In this sample, the clone carrying this T cell receptor (beta chain) turned up a few times. The record originates from a study of blood T cells in healthy people across ages. Together with a sample-barcoded 5' primer, a J-beta primer mix was included in a second PCR lasting roughly 6 to 12 cycles. Every cDNA was tagged by a template-switch adaptor with 12 random nucleotides. TCRdb re-analysed the 5' RACE reads in MiXCR, keeping a single row per CDR3 protein. The table has approximately 1,100,000 distinct CDR3 sequences, less than 50% seen once. Total RNA, at least 5 micrograms per sample, was extracted from PBMCs. Trimming at V came to 5 bases and at J to 1 base, leaving 8 bases not matched to a gene. Germline CDR1 reads SEHNR; CDR2 reads FQNEAQ (reference sequence). CDR3 length: 16 amino acids.

The chain uses TRBV7-9 and TRBJ2-3; 8 nucleotides line up with TRBD1. This clonotype was sampled from a woman aged 55-75 years in good health. The material sequenced was blood. The CDR3 sequence: CASSRTGSGGTDTQYF. CDR3 sequence (DNA): TGTGCCAGCAGCCGGACAGGGTCGGGGGGCACAGATACGCAGTATTTT. The full variable domain, rest sourced from reference TRBV7-9 and TRBJ2-3, is DTGVSQNPRHKITKRGQNVTFRCDPISEHNRLYWYRQTLGQGPEFLTYFQNEAQLEKSRLLSDRFSAERPKGSFSTLEIQRTEQGDSAMYLCASSRTGSGGTDTQYFGPGTRLTVL.